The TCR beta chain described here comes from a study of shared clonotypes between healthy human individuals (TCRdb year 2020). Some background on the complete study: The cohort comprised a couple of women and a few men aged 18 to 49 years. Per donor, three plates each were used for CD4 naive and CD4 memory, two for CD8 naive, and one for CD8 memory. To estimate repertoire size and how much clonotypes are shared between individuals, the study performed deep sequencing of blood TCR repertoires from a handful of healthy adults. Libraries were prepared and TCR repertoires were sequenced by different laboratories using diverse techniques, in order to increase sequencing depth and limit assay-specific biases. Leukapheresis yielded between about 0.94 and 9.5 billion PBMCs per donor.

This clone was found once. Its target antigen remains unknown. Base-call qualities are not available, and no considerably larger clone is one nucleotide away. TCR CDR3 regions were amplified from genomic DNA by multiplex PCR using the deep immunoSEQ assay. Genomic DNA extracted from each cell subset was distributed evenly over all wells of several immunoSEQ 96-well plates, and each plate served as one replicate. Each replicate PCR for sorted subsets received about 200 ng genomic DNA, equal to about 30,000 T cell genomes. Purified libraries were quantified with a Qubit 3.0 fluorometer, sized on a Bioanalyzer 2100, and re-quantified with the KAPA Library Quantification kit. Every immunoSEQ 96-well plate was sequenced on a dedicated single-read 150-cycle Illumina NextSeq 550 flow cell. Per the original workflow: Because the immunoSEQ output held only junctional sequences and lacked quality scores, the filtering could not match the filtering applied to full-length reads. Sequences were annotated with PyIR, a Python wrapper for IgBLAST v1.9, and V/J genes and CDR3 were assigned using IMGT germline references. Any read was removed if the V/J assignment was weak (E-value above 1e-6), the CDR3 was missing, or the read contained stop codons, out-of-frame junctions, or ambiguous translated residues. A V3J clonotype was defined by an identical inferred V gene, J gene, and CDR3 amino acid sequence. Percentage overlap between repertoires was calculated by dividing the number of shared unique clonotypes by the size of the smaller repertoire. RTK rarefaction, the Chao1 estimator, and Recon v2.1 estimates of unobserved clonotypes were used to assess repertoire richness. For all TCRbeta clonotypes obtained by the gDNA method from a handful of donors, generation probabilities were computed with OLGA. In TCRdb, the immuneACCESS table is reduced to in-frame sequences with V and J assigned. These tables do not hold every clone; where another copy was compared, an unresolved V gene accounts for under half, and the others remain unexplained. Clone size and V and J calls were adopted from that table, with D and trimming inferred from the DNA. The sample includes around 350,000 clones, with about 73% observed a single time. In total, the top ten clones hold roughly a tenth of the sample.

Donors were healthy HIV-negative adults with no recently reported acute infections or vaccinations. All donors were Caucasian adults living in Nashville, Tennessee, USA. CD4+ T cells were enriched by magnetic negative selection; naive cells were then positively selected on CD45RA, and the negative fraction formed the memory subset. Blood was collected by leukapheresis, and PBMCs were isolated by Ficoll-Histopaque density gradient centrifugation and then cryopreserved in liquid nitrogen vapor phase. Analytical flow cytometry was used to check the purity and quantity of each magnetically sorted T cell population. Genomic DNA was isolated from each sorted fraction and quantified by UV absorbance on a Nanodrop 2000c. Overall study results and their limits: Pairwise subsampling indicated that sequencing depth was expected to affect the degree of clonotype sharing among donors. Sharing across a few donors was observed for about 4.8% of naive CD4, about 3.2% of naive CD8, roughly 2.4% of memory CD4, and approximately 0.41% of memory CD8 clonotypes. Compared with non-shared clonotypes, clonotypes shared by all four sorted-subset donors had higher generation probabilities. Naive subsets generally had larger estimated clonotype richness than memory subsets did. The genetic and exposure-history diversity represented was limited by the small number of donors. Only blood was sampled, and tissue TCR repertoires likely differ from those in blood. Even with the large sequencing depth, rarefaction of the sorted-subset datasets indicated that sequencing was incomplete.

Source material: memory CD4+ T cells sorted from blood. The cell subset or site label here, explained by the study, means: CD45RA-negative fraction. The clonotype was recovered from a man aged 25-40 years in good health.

The DNA is as follows: TGTGCCAGCAGCTTAGGCGGGGGGTTGGGCAATCAGCCCCAGCATTTT. It codes for CASSLGGGLGNQPQHF. The sequence is built from TRBV7-2 and TRBJ1-5; matching of 5 bases hints at TRBD1 as the D gene. V is cut by 1 base and J by 2 bases, and the space between the germline ends is 12 bases. Inclusive of the bounding cysteine and phenylalanine, the CDR3 is 16 residues long. Only the CDR3 part of the read is kept: 48 bases, read in frame from the first base. Taken from the germline V gene, the CDR1 and CDR2 loops are SGHTA and FQGNSA.